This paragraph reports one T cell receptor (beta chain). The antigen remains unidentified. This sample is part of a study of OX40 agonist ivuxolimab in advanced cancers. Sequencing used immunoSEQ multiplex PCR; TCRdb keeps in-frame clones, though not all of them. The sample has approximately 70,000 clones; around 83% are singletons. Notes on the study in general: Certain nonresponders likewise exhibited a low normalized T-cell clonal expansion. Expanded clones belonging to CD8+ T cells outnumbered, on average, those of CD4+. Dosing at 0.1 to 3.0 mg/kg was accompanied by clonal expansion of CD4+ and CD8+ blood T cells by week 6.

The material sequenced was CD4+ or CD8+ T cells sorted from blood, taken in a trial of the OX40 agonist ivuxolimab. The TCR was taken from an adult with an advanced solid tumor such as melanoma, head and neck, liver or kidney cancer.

CDR3 amino acids: CASSLATGGTDTQYF. CDR3 coding DNA: TGTGCCAGCAGCTTGGCTACGGGGGGCACAGATACGCAGTATTTT. J is TRBJ2-3 and V is TRBV5-8; a possible D gene is TRBD2 (6 bases). The CDR3 consists of 15 residues. Germline lookup yields CDR1 SGHTS and CDR2 YDEGEE. The V gene lost 0 bases and the J gene lost 1 base, with 9 bases spanning the gap. The full variable domain, completed using reference TRBV5-8 and TRBJ2-3, is EAGVTQSPTHLIKTRGQQATLRCSPISGHTSVYWYQQALGLGLQFLLWYDEGEERNRGNFPPRFSGRQFPNYSSELNVNALELEDSALYLCASSLATGGTDTQYFGPGTRLTVL.